This is a list of T cell receptor beta chains from one sample in a study of T-cell reconstitution after alpha-beta-depleted transplantation in children. TCRdb re-derived calls from the PCR reads in MiXCR, one entry per CDR3 protein. Among hundreds of thousands of distinct CDR3 sequences, about 12% were seen once, and the ten largest hold 0.79%. The material was PBMCs, obtained before TCRalphabeta/CD19-depleted stem cell transplant. The origin of the receptors is a girl aged 2 to 10 with congenital amegakaryocytic thrombocytopenia, due to receive a stem cell transplant. The CDR3 runs from the conserved cysteine through the conserved F or W. A row's size may be missing; if present it is once, few, many or a size class.

V,size,J,CDR3
TRBV5-4,-,TRBJ2-1,CASTTDGRHNEQFF
TRBV12-3/TRBV12-4,many,TRBJ2-3,CASSPESLHTQYF
TRBV7-9,few,TRBJ2-7,CASSLDIGSSYEQYF
TRBV4-1,-,TRBJ2-2,CASSQGFLAGRTGELFF
TRBV4-1,many,TRBJ2-7,CASSPGVANYEQYF
TRBV6-2/TRBV6-3,-,TRBJ2-1,CASSYAGTSGRMGHNEQFF
TRBV7-9,-,TRBJ2-7,CASSLGQGLRYEQYF
TRBV7-9,-,TRBJ2-4,CASSLQGTKKNIQYF
TRBV28,-,TRBJ2-7,CASKGQSLTQAYEQYF
TRBV6-1,few,TRBJ1-5,CASSEAGGEPQHF
TRBV10-3,many,TRBJ2-5,CAISLSGMGQETQYF
TRBV5-1,many,TRBJ2-1,CASSGLPSDNEQFF
TRBV20-1,-,TRBJ2-1,CSASFPGAPNEQFF
TRBV7-9,few,TRBJ2-3,CASSSVSGTDTQYF
TRBV20-1,few,TRBJ2-7,CSARDSGSSYEQYF
TRBV5-1,many,TRBJ2-7,CASSLAGEFYEQYF
TRBV6-1,-,TRBJ1-2,CASRTTGTGPSYTF
TRBV21-1,-,TRBJ1-5,CASSNRQLNQPQHF
TRBV7-7,-,TRBJ2-1,CASSSSSGSSLNEQFF
TRBV6-2/TRBV6-3,few,TRBJ1-1,CASTRRVDRESTEAFF
TRBV20-1,-,TRBJ2-7,CSAKLAGGPNF
TRBV7-6,-,TRBJ1-2,CASSLWGQGYTF
TRBV20-1,-,TRBJ1-1,CSASKPGQINTEAFF
TRBV20-1,-,TRBJ2-3,CSAGVREWDTQYF
TRBV6-5,-,TRBJ2-1,CASIGARRGFF
TRBV7-2,few,TRBJ2-3,CASSWGPELDTQYF
TRBV11-2,few,TRBJ2-3,CASSGDPGLAEPTDTQYF
TRBV7-8,-,TRBJ2-6,CASSLDSGGSNVLTF
TRBV29-1,many,TRBJ2-7,CSVSDQGEQYF